This TCR beta chain is drawn from a study of blood T cell repertoires in COVID-19. This table comes from immunoSEQ multiplex PCR, and its TCRdb copy is limited to in-frame clones, with some not included. The sample yields roughly 230,000 clones, approximately 82% seen once. Germline V CDR1 and CDR2: MDHEN, SYDVKM. The CDR3 length is 14 residues. With 7 bases removed from V and 6 bases from J, the gap between germline ends came to 15 bases. The chain recombines TRBV28 with TRBJ1-4; D is unclear. The sequence was obtained from a woman at least 80 years old with acute or convalescent COVID-19. What was sequenced was peripheral blood. The CDR3 coding sequence is TGTGCCAGCACCCTGGGCAGGCCCTATGAAAAACTGTTTTTT. Residues: CASTLGRPYEKLFF.